Each of the 22 T cell receptor beta chains below was sequenced from the same sample in a study of cytomegalovirus exposure and HLA in healthy donors. It was with 60 Vbeta and 13 Jbeta primers that the PCR ran. Method: immunoSEQ multiplex PCR; TCRdb's copy keeps in-frame clones and lacks some. This table has more than 65,000 clones, roughly 80% appearing once. The sample comprised PBMCs. These receptors all come from a man between 40 and 49 years old in good health and CMV-seronegative.

This rearrangement joins TRBV6-5 to TRBJ2-3; the match to TRBD2 covers 10 bases. The CDR3 has 15 residues. The junction had 9 bases not matched to a gene; V was cut back by 6 bases and J by 6 bases. Germline V gene sequence: CDR1 MNHEY, CDR2 SVGAGI. As DNA, the CDR3 is TGTGCCAGCAGCATGTCTCTAGCGGGGGTGGATACGCAGTATTTT. Protein sequence: CASSMSLAGVDTQYF.

The chain joins TRBV6-1 to TRBJ1-2, with D perhaps matching TRBD1 (5 bases). Deletions cut 4 bases from V and 4 bases from J, with 16 bases between. The CDR3 sequence is 15 residues long. The germline V gene has CDR1 MNHNS and CDR2 SASEGT. This CDR3 reads CASSVRQLVAYGYTF. The CDR3 nucleotides read TGTGCCAGCAGTGTAAGACAGCTCGTTGCCTATGGCTACACCTTC.

The rearrangement joins TRBV5-1 to TRBJ1-2, with D unresolved. The germline V and J ends were trimmed by 0 bases and 4 bases, with 13 bases remaining between them. CDR3 length equals 15 residues. Germline V gene sequence: CDR1 SGHRS, CDR2 YFSETQ. The CDR3 DNA reads TGCGCCAGCAGCTTGGATCGTGGCCCAGTCTATGGCTACACCTTC. Its protein is CASSLDRGPVYGYTF.

This clone has a single count. The chain combines TRBV7-9 with TRBJ2-2, with TRBD2 matching 9 bases. CDR3 length equals 16 residues. Germline CDR1 is SEHNR and CDR2 is FQNEAQ (reference sequence). V shed 5 bases, J shed 7 bases, and the junction held 11 bases outside the gene matches. CDR3 in amino acids: CASSPSGGSWFGELFF. Here the CDR3 DNA reads TGTGCCAGCAGCCCAAGCGGGGGGTCATGGTTCGGGGAGCTGTTTTTT.

CDR3 protein: CASSQEKRGGLGETQYF. In nucleotides, the CDR3 is TGCGCCAGCAGCCAAGAAAAGCGGGGGGGGCTGGGAGAGACCCAGTACTTC. The gene calls are TRBV4-1 and TRBJ2-5, with 10 positions matching TRBD2. The trim removed 0 bases at V and 4 bases at J, leaving 8 bases unmatched. CDR3 length equals 17 residues. Per the germline V gene, CDR1 is MGHRA and CDR2 is YSYEKL.

The chain links TRBV14 to TRBJ1-2, with D tentatively TRBD1 (5 bases). Germline V gene lookup returns CDR1 SGHDN and CDR2 FVKESK. This CDR3 spans 15 amino acids. The germline V and J ends were trimmed by 1 base and 5 bases, with 14 bases remaining between them. CDR3 protein: CASSQVRGVNYGYTF. CDR3 nucleotide sequence: TGTGCCAGCAGCCAAGTACGGGGGGTGAATTATGGCTACACCTTC.

V is TRBV28 and J is TRBJ1-2; tentative D call: TRBD1 (6 bases). V lost 6 bases and J lost 4, with 18 bases in between. From germline, CDR1 is MDHEN and CDR2 SYDVKM. The CDR3 has 15 residues. The CDR3 here is CASRPWGGEGYGYTF. For the CDR3, the DNA is TGTGCCAGCAGGCCTTGGGGGGGCGAGGGCTATGGCTACACCTTC.

The rearrangement joins TRBV5-4 to TRBJ2-1; 8 nucleotides agree with TRBD1. J gave up 6 bases and V 0 bases, and 5 bases lay outside the gene matches. This CDR3 spans 15 amino acids. Germline CDR1 is SGHNT and CDR2 is YYREEE (reference sequence). The CDR3 sequence is CASSLASTGVNEQFF. The CDR3 nucleotides are TGTGCCAGCAGCTTGGCCTCGACAGGGGTCAATGAGCAGTTCTTC. Full variable domain (rest looked up from reference TRBV5-4 and TRBJ2-1): ETGVTQSPTHLIKTRGQQVTLRCSSQSGHNTVSWYQQALGQGPQFIFQYYREEENGRGNFPPRFSGLQFPNYSSELNVNALELDDSALYLCASSLASTGVNEQFFGPGTRLTVL.

The chain couples TRBV29-1 to TRBJ2-3, with D tentatively TRBD1 (5 bases). V was cut by 5 bases and J by 2 bases, with 14 bases left in between. The CDR3 sequence is 14 residues long. Germline values: CDR1 SQVTM, CDR2 ANQGSEA. The CDR3 region has the DNA TGCAGCGTTTTGGGGCCCCAGCTCACAGATACGCAGTATTTT. This encodes CSVLGPQLTDTQYF.

This clone was seen a handful of times. The rearrangement uses TRBV2 and TRBJ1-6, with a possible D match to TRBD1 (5 bases). The length of the CDR3 is 15 residues. V lost 6 bases and J lost 3, with 12 bases in between. Germline V gene sequence: CDR1 SNHLY, CDR2 FYNNEI. In DNA form, the CDR3 reads TGTGCCAGCAGCCTGGCGGGACGCTATAATTCACCCCTCCACTTT. Encoded protein: CASSLAGRYNSPLHF.

The chain links TRBV25-1 to TRBJ2-7; D not certain. This CDR3 is 12 amino acids long. Germline V gene lookup returns CDR1 MGHDK and CDR2 SYGVNS. Trimming stripped 4 bases from V and 9 bases from J, with 13 bases between. The CDR3 loop reads CASSVGPGWQYF. CDR3 DNA sequence: TGTGCCAGCAGTGTGGGCCCAGGATGGCAGTACTTC.

This sequence joins TRBV30 and TRBJ1-4; 8 nucleotides agree with TRBD1. V lost 2 bases, J lost 2 bases, and 1 base stayed unmatched. The CDR3 extends over 14 amino acids. The germline V gene encodes CDR1 GTSNPN and CDR2 SVGIG (reference sequence). Written as DNA, the CDR3 is TGTGCCTGGAGTAACAGGGGGACTAATGAAAAACTGTTTTTT. Protein: CAWSNRGTNEKLFF.

This chain connects TRBV19 to TRBJ1-4, with a weak D call TRBD1 (6 bases). Germline values: CDR1 LNHDA, CDR2 SQIVND (reference sequence). The V end was cut by 7 bases, the J end by 3 bases, with 15 bases between. The CDR3 runs to 15 residues. CDR3 bases: TGTGCCAGTACCCGGCTTGGGGGCCCTAATGAAAAACTGTTTTTT. Protein product: CASTRLGGPNEKLFF.

The rearrangement links TRBV28 to TRBJ1-1, with TRBD1 as a possible D gene (5 bases). Germline lookup yields CDR1 MDHEN and CDR2 SYDVKM. Trimming removed 4 bases from V and 1 base from J, with 16 bases in between. The CDR3 is made up of 16 amino acids. CDR3 in DNA: TGTGCCAGCAGTTCCCCAAGGGGAACGGCGAACACTGAAGCTTTCTTT. As protein: CASSSPRGTANTEAFF.

J is TRBJ1-5 and V is TRBV10-3; a weak D match, TRBD1 (5 bases). Deletions cut 11 bases from V and 7 bases from J, with 24 bases between. Germline CDR1 ENHRY, CDR2 SYGVKD. The CDR3 totals 15 residues. In DNA form, the CDR3 reads TGTGCCTCCTCCCCGCCGGGCAGGGCTGGACAGCCCCAGCATTTT. Protein: CASSPPGRAGQPQHF.

This sequence joins TRBV19 and TRBJ1-5, with D perhaps matching TRBD1 (6 bases). V lost 6 bases and J 5 bases, leaving 11 bases between the germline ends. This CDR3 region has 13 residues. CDR1 and CDR2 (germline): LNHDA, SQIVND (reference sequence). The CDR3 loop is CASSVDSDQPQHF. For the CDR3, the DNA is TGTGCCAGTAGCGTGGACAGTGATCAGCCCCAGCATTTT.

For the CDR3, the DNA is TGTGCCAGCAGTTTAGGGACAGGGACTGTCGGCTACACCTTC. This encodes CASSLGTGTVGYTF. This rearrangement joins TRBV27 to TRBJ1-2; TRBD1 matches at 9 bases. The CDR3 spans 14 residues. With V trimmed by 2 bases and J by 8 bases, 6 bases remained unmatched. Germline loops: CDR1 MNHEY, CDR2 SMNVEV (reference sequence).

This clone was found once. The chain is built from TRBV5-4 and TRBJ2-5; D is ambiguous. The V and J ends lost 0 bases and 3 bases respectively, with 9 bases between them. CDR1 and CDR2 (germline): SGHNT, YYREEE (reference sequence). The CDR3 contains 14 residues. The CDR3 region has the DNA TGTGCCAGCAGCTTGGAGAGAAGCGAAGAGACCCAGTACTTC. Its protein is CASSLERSEETQYF.

The chain couples TRBV7-2 to TRBJ2-1, with a tentative D call TRBD1 (6 bases). Germline assignment: CDR1 SGHTA and CDR2 FQGNSA. The CDR3 has 15 residues. V gave up 1 base and J gave up 3 bases, with 10 bases separating them. The chain's CDR3 is CASSLEGVNYNEQFF. DNA for the CDR3: TGTGCCAGCAGCTTAGAGGGGGTAAACTACAATGAGCAGTTCTTC.

The CDR3: CASSLLGTVVEQYF. The CDR3 coding sequence is TGTGCCAGCAGTTTATTGGGGACAGTTGTCGAGCAGTACTTC. The V gene is TRBV27, the J gene TRBJ2-7; 7 bases match TRBD1. CDR3 size: 14 residues. CDR1 MNHEY and CDR2 SMNVEV come from the germline V gene (reference sequence). Germline trimming cut 1 base from V and 6 bases from J; bases unmatched to any gene: 6.

V is TRBV6-5 and J is TRBJ2-7; a possible D gene is TRBD2 (5 bases). The V end lost 2 bases, the J end lost 2 bases, and 10 bases lay between the germline ends. CDR1 and CDR2 (germline): MNHEY, SVGAGI. This CDR3 is 14 amino acids long. CDR3 residues: CASSYTSGPYEQYF. DNA for the CDR3: TGTGCCAGCAGTTACACGAGCGGCCCCTACGAGCAGTACTTC.

The V call is TRBV4-1, the J call TRBJ1-1; D remains unclear. V was cut by 1 base and J by 0 bases, with 9 bases left in between. Germline values: CDR1 MGHRA, CDR2 YSYEKL. There are 15 residues in the CDR3. This CDR3 is CASSQGRVLNTEAFF. CDR3 coding DNA: TGCGCCAGCAGCCAAGGACGGGTTCTGAACACTGAAGCTTTCTTT.